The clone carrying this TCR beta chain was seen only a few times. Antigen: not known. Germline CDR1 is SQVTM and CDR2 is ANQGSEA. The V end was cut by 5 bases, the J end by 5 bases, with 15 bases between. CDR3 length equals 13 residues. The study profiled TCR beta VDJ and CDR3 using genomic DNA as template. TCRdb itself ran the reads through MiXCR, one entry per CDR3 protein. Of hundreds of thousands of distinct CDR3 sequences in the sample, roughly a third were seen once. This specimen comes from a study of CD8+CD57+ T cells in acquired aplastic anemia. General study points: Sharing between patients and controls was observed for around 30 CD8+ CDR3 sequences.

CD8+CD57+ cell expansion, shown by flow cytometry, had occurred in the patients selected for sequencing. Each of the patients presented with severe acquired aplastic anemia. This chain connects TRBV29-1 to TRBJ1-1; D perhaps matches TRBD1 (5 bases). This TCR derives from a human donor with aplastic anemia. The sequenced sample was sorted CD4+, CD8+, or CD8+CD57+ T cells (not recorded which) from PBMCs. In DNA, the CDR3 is TGCAGCGTTCTACAGGACCCGAAGACTGAAGCTTTCTTT. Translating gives CSVLQDPKTEAFF.